This TCR beta chain was captured in a study of CD8+ T cells in alopecia areata. Unmatched junction bases numbered 9, after V lost 7 bases and J lost 4 bases. The CDR3 is 15 amino acids. Germline V gene lookup returns CDR1 MNHEY and CDR2 SMNVEV (reference sequence). As to treatment: oral pan-JAK inhibitor, 5-10 mg twice daily. RNA extraction was followed by reverse transcription into cDNA, which acted as the sequencing template. Generated by immunoSEQ multiplex PCR, the TCRdb table keeps only in-frame clones and is missing some. Among roughly 120,000 clones listed, about 59% were seen once. The sequencing here drew on CD8+ T cells sorted from blood, taken at week 24, from a patient treated with tofacitinib. This receptor was identified in a human donor with alopecia areata. The gene calls are TRBV27 and TRBJ1-1; 10 bases are shared with TRBD1. The CDR3 protein is CASNRGQGTATEAFF. The CDR3 nucleotides are TGTGCCAGCAATCGGGGACAGGGGACGGCCACTGAAGCTTTCTTT.